This TCR beta chain was profiled in a study of early T cells in non-severe SARS-CoV-2 infection. Study overall: Sequencing of bulk RNA from unsorted whole blood was done, without chain pairing.

The CDR3 loop spans 14 amino acids. The germline gives CDR1 MDHEN, CDR2 SYDVKM. The J segment lost 4 bases and the V segment lost 10 bases, leaving 9 bases of the junction unmatched. Unique molecular identifiers were attached to individual cDNA molecules. One entry per CDR3 protein results from TCRdb running MiXCR on the 5' RACE reads. The sample has fewer than 40,000 distinct CDR3 sequences; 5.7% are singletons. This clonotype was seen many times. The sequence was obtained from an adult who was a healthcare worker with PCR-confirmed SARS-CoV-2 infection or an uninfected control (not recorded which). The rearrangement links TRBV28 to TRBJ1-5, with TRBD1 identical over 8 bases. Specimen: whole blood. This CDR3 is CATQTGARNQPQHF. The CDR3 DNA follows: TGTGCCACCCAGACAGGGGCTCGGAATCAGCCCCAGCATTTT.